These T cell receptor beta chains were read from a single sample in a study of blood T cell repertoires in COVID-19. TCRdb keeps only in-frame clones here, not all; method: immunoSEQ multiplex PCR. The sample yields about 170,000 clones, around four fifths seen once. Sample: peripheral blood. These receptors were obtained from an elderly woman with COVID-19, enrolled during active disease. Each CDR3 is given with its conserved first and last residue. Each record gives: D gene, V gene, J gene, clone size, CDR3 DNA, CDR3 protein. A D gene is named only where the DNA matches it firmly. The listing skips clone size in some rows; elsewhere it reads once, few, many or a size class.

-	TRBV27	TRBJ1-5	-	TGTGCCAGCAGTTCCCACCCCCTCCAGGGACATAGCAATCAGCCCCAGCATTTT	CASSSHPLQGHSNQPQHF
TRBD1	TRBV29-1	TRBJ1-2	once	TGCAGCGTTTGGGACAGCCTTAACTATGGCTACACCTTC	CSVWDSLNYGYTF
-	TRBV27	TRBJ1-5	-	TGTGCCAGCAGTTTATCGGGTCAGGGCAATCAGCCCCAGCATTTT	CASSLSGQGNQPQHF
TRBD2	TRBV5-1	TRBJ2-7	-	TGCGCCAGCAGTCCTGCTAGCGGGAGCTACGAGCAGTACTTC	CASSPASGSYEQYF
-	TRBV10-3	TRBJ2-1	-	TGTGCCATCAGGAGTAACAATGAGCAGTTCTTC	CAIRSNNEQFF
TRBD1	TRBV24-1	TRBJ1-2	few	TGTGCCACCAGTGGGGACAGGGGGAGCTACACCTTC	CATSGDRGSYTF
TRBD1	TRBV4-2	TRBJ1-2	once	TGTGCCAGCAGCCAAGACCCCATCGGGACAGGGGGTCCAGGCTATGGCTACACCTTC	CASSQDPIGTGGPGYGYTF
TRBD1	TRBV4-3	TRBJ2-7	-	TGCGCCAGCAGCAGGTTGCGGACAGGGGCCTACGAGCAGTACTTC	CASSRLRTGAYEQYF
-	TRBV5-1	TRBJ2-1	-	TGCGCCAGCAGCTCATACGGCAATGAGCAGTTCTTC	CASSSYGNEQFF
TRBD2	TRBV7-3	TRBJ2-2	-	TGTGCCAGCAGCTTAAAGGAAGGGAGGGCGAACACCGGGGAGCTGTTTTTT	CASSLKEGRANTGELFF
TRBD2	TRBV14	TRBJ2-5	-	TGTGCCAGCAGCCAAGGTAGCGGGATCCAAGAGACCCAGTACTTC	CASSQGSGIQETQYF